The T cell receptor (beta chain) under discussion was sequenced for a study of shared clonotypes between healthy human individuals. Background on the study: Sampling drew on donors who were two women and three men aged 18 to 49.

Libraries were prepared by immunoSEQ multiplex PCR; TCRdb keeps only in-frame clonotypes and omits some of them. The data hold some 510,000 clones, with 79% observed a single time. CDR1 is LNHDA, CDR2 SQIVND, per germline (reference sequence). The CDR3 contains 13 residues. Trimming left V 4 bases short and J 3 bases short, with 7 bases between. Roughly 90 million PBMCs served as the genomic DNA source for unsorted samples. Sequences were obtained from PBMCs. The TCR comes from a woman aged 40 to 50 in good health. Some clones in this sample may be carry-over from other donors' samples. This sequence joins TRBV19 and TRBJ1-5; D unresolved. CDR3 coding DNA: TGTGCCAGTAGTAATTGGCCCAATCAGCCCCAGCATTTT. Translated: CASSNWPNQPQHF.